Listed below are T cell receptor beta chains from one sample, sequenced in a study of spatial heterogeneity in lung cancer. TCRdb re-derived calls from the 5' RACE reads in MiXCR, one entry per CDR3 protein. The table has around 110,000 distinct CDR3 sequences, 12% seen once. Specimen: PBMCs, collected at follow-up. All receptors come from a male donor with early-stage non-small cell lung cancer. CDR3s leave out the opening cysteine and the closing phenylalanine or tryptophan. Each record gives: clone size, J gene, V gene, CDR3 protein. The size entry is marked missing in some rows and otherwise reads once, few, many or a size class.

many	TRBJ2-7	TRBV10-3	AIHNGDTFYEQY
few	TRBJ2-1	TRBV7-2	ASGSGGGIRQF
-	TRBJ1-1	TRBV20-1	SARSGRDTEAF
-	TRBJ2-7	TRBV9	ASSDETSGEQY
few	TRBJ1-3	TRBV4-2	ASSQDNAAGDTIY
-	TRBJ2-1	TRBV2	ASSSRDRGSYNEQF
many	TRBJ2-5	TRBV20-1	SAGGGTPGETQY
-	TRBJ2-7	TRBV3-1	ASSQGYKNYEQY
few	TRBJ2-1	TRBV20-1	SARSRGGSSYNEQF
-	TRBJ1-4	TRBV10-3	AISNQEKLF
few	TRBJ2-2	TRBV19	ASSNRANTGELF
many	TRBJ2-1	TRBV28	ASNRPGTGDNEQF
few	TRBJ1-3	TRBV7-2	ASSAQQLSAGNTIY
-	TRBJ1-6	TRBV12-3/TRBV12-4	ASSLVGGGNSPLH
many	TRBJ2-4	TRBV11-2	ASSGLAGGRRTKNIQY
many	TRBJ2-7	TRBV24-1	ATSDGRYEQY
-	TRBJ1-5	TRBV11-2	ASRVAFGNQPQH
many	TRBJ2-5	TRBV20-1	SASEEY
many	TRBJ2-7	TRBV28	ASSPSSGRYEQY
few	TRBJ2-7	TRBV5-5	ASRFDFGLSSYEQY
-	TRBJ1-3	TRBV12-3/TRBV12-4	ASSAAGGNTIY
many	TRBJ2-5	TRBV7-2	ASSFRGGQETQY
-	TRBJ1-2	TRBV25-1	ASSEGGHYGYT
-	TRBJ2-1	TRBV5-1	ASSSGQVLNEQF
few	TRBJ1-5	TRBV2	ASSSPGGANQPQH
-	TRBJ1-5	TRBV7-2	ASSSGTSGQPQH
few	TRBJ2-5	TRBV7-2	ASSLDRRAGQETQY
many	TRBJ1-6	TRBV4-2	ASSQRKNNSPLH
many	TRBJ1-1	TRBV29-1	SVSWANTEAF
many	TRBJ1-4	TRBV7-9	ASSLWTGSSTNEKLF
few	TRBJ2-1	TRBV6-1	ASRSPAGSYNEQF
few	TRBJ1-1	TRBV20-1	SARSVTGGNTEAF
few	TRBJ2-3	TRBV10-3	AISPASGGASTQY
many	TRBJ2-1	TRBV10-3	AISEGLAGGSSYNEQF
-	TRBJ2-1	TRBV7-9	ASRSQQGLGVSTYEQF
-	TRBJ1-1	TRBV27	ASRLSPSLRNTEAF
-	TRBJ1-5	TRBV5-6	ASSWWPTGDSNQPQH
few	TRBJ2-1	TRBV14	ASSPYPRGEQF
-	TRBJ2-5	TRBV5-1	ASSLSGGGIQETQY
many	TRBJ1-4	TRBV6-9	ASSYPTTVFNEKLF
many	TRBJ2-2	TRBV28	ASSGGLNTGELF
few	TRBJ2-7	TRBV6-5	ASSYSGLHYEQY